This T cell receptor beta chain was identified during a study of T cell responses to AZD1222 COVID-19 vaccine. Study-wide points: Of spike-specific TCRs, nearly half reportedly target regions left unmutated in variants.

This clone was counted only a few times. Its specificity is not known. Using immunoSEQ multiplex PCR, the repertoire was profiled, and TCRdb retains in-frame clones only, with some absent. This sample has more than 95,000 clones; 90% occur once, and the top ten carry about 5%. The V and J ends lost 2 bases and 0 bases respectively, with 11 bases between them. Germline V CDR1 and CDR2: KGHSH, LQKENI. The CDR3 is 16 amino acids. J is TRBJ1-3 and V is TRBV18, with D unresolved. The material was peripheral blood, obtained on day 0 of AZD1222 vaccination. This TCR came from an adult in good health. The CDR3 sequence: CASSPDQVLSGNTIYF. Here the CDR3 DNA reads TGTGCCAGCTCACCAGACCAGGTCCTCTCTGGAAACACCATATATTTT. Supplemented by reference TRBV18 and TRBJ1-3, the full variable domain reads NAGVMQNPRHLVRRRGQEARLRCSPMKGHSHVYWYRQLPEEGLKFMVYLQKENIIDESGMPKERFSAEFPKEGPSILRIQQVVRGDSAAYFCASSPDQVLSGNTIYFGEGSWLTVV.